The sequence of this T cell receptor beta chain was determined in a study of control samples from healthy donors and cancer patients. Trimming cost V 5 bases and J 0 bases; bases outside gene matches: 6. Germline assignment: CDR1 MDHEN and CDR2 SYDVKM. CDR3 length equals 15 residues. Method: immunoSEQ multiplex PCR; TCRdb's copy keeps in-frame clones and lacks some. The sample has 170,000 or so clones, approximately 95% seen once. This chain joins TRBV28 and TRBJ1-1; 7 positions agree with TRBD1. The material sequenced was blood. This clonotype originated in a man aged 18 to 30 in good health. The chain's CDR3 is CASSPGGQLNTEAFF. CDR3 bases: TGTGCCAGCAGTCCCGGGGGACAGCTGAACACTGAAGCTTTCTTT.